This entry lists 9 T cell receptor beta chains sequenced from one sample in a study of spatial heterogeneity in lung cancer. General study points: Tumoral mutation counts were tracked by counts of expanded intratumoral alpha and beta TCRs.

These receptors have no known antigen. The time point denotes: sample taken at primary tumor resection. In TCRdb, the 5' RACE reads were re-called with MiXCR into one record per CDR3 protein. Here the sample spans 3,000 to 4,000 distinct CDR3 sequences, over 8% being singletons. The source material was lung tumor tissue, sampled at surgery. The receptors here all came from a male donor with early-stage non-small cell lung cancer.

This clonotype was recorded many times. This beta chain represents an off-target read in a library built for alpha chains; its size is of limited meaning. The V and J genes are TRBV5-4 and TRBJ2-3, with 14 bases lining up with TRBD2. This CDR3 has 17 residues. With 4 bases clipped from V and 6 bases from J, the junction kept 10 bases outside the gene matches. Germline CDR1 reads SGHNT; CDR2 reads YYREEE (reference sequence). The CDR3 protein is CASSPGLAGAGGDTQYF. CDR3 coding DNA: TGTGCCAGCAGCCCGGGACTAGCGGGAGCCGGGGGCGATACGCAGTATTTT.

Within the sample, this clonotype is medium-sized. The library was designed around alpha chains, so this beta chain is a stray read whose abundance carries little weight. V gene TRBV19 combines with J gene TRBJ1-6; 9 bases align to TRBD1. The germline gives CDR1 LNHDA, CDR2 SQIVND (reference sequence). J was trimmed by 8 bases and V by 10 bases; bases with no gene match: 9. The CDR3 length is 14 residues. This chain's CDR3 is CATQQGANYSPLHF. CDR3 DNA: TGTGCCACCCAACAGGGGGCAAATTATTCACCCCTCCACTTT.

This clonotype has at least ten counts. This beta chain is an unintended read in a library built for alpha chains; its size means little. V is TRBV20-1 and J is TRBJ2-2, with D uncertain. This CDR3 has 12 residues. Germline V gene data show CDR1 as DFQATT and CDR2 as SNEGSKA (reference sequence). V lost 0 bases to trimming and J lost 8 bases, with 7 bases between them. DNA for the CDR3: TGCAGTGCTAGAGATTTAAGAGGGGAGCTGTTTTTT. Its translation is CSARDLRGELFF.

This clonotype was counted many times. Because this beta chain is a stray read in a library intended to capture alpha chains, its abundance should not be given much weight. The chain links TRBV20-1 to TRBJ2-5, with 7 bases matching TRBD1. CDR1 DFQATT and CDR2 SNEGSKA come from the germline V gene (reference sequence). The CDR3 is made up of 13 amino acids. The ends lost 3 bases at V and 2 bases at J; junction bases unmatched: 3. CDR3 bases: TGCAGTGCTAGCGGGACAGAACAAGAGACCCAGTACTTC. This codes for CSASGTEQETQYF.

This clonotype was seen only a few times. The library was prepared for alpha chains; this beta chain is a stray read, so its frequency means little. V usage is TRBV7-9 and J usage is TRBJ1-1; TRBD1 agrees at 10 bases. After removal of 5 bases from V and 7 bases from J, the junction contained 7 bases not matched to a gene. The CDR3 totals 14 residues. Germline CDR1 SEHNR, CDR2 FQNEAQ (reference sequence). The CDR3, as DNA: TGTGCCAGCAGCCCTGGGACAGGGGCGCTTGAAGCTTTCTTT. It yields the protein CASSPGTGALEAFF.

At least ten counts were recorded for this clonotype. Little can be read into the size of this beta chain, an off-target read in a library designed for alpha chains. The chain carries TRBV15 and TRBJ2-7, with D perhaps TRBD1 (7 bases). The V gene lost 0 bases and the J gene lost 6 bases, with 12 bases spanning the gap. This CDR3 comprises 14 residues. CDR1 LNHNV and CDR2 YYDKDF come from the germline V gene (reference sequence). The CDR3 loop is CATSRDRQGGEQYF. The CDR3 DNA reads TGTGCCACCAGCAGAGATCGACAGGGAGGCGAGCAGTACTTC.

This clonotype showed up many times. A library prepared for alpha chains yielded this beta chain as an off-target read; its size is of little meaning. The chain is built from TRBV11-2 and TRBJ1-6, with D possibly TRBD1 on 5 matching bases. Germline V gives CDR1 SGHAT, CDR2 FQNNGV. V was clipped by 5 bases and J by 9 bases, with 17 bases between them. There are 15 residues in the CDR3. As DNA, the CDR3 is TGTGCCAGCAGCCCGACCCGGGGGGTCGGTTCACCCCTCCACTTT. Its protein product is CASSPTRGVGSPLHF.

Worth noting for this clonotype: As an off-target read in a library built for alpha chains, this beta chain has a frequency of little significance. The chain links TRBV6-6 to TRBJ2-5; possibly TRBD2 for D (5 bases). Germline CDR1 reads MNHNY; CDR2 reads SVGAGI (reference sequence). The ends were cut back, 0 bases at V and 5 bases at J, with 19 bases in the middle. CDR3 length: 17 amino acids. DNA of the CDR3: TGTGCCAGCAGTTACTCTTCTTACGGGTCGTCTAGCGAGACCCAGTACTTC. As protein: CASSYSSYGSSSETQYF.

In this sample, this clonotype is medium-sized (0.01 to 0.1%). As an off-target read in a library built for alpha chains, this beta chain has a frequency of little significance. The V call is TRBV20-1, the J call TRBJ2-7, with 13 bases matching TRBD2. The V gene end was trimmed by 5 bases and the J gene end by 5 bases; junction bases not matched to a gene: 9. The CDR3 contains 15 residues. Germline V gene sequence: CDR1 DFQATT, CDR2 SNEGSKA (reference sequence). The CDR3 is CSAPGLAGDRHEQYF. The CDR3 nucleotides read TGCAGTGCTCCCGGACTAGCGGGAGATAGGCACGAGCAGTACTTC.